Listed below are T cell receptor beta chains from one sample, sequenced in a study of OX40 agonist ivuxolimab in advanced cancers. Using immunoSEQ multiplex PCR, the repertoire was profiled, and TCRdb retains in-frame clones only, with some absent. Of around 100,000 clones in the sample, 80% to 90% are singletons; the top ten hold 0.33%. Here the sequenced sample was CD4+ or CD8+ T cells sorted from blood, taken in a trial of the OX40 agonist ivuxolimab. The receptor source for this set is an adult with an advanced solid tumor such as melanoma, head and neck, liver or kidney cancer. Both conserved end residues are trimmed from each CDR3. A clone size is listed for some rows: how often the clone was seen (once, few, many), or a class if it is expanded.

>TRBJ1-2|13|.|TRBV6-1
ASSDVGGEGYGYT
>TRBJ1-6|13|few|TRBV30
AWSAEPRGNSPLH
>TRBJ1-3|17|.|TRBV27
ASSLEWPGRSPSGNTIY
>TRBJ2-3|9|.|TRBV20-1
SARERDTQY
>TRBJ1-2|16|.|TRBV10-1
ASSESGAGKLANYGYT
>TRBJ2-7|12|.|TRBV11-1
ASSLIQGSGEQY
>TRBJ2-5|11|.|TRBV7-7
ASSLGTQETQY
>TRBJ1-5|13|once|TRBV2
ASSDREYSNQPQH
>TRBJ2-7|11|few|TRBV11-2
ASSHGGGEEQY
>TRBJ1-1|14|.|TRBV28
ASSPGTAPIHAEAF
>TRBJ1-1|12|.|TRBV7-9
ASSLGDRVTEAF
>TRBJ2-1|14|once|TRBV6-5
ASSYGGGDSYNEQF
>TRBJ1-5|15|.|TRBV5-8
ASNPGTASYSNQPQH
>TRBJ1-1|11|.|TRBV2
ASRTGTGTRAF